These T cell receptor beta chains were read from a single sample in a study of identical twins. TCRdb reanalysed the 5' RACE reads using MiXCR and keeps one entry per CDR3 protein. Found here are approximately 240,000 distinct CDR3 sequences, 11% to 15% of them singletons; the top ten hold 8.8%. Sequencing was carried out using memory (CD45RO+) T cells sorted from blood. The receptors originated from a woman aged 18-29 years in good health. Each CDR3 is given with its conserved first and last residue. The order of the fields is J gene, V gene, CDR3 protein.

J gene: TRBJ2-3
V gene: TRBV20-1
CDR3 protein: CSALGNRGRDTQYF

J gene: TRBJ2-2
V gene: TRBV9
CDR3 protein: CASSVWNTGELFF

J gene: TRBJ2-2
V gene: TRBV7-9
CDR3 protein: CASSFGVAWTGELFF

J gene: TRBJ1-1
V gene: TRBV27
CDR3 protein: CASSSQGNSEAFF

J gene: TRBJ1-1
V gene: TRBV7-8
CDR3 protein: CASSPGFTEAFF

J gene: TRBJ2-7
V gene: TRBV6-2/TRBV6-3
CDR3 protein: CASSHSLRAGVDEQYF

J gene: TRBJ2-5
V gene: TRBV7-9
CDR3 protein: CASTAQETQYF

J gene: TRBJ2-3
V gene: TRBV7-2
CDR3 protein: CASSQDSYTQYF

J gene: TRBJ2-3
V gene: TRBV5-1
CDR3 protein: CASSFPEVGDTQYF

J gene: TRBJ2-7
V gene: TRBV6-2/TRBV6-3
CDR3 protein: CASGSGNSYEQYF

J gene: TRBJ2-5
V gene: TRBV12-3/TRBV12-4
CDR3 protein: CASSLAGGRQTQYF

J gene: TRBJ2-1
V gene: TRBV20-1
CDR3 protein: CSASREAGRSYNEQFF

J gene: TRBJ2-7
V gene: TRBV5-7
CDR3 protein: CASSTGRQGHRHEQYF

J gene: TRBJ2-3
V gene: TRBV28
CDR3 protein: CASSLPTSGTDTQYF

J gene: TRBJ2-2
V gene: TRBV19
CDR3 protein: CASSIYRPLANTGELFF

J gene: TRBJ1-2
V gene: TRBV7-9
CDR3 protein: CASSFSGEDTF

J gene: TRBJ2-4
V gene: TRBV9
CDR3 protein: CASSVDGRAGSMNIQYF

J gene: TRBJ2-2
V gene: TRBV7-3
CDR3 protein: CASSLNGPGNTGELFF

J gene: TRBJ1-1
V gene: TRBV6-5
CDR3 protein: CASSSRLANTEAFF

J gene: TRBJ1-6
V gene: TRBV5-5
CDR3 protein: CASSLVAGSYNSPLHF

J gene: TRBJ2-7
V gene: TRBV3-1
CDR3 protein: CASSPYPVAYEQYF

J gene: TRBJ2-1
V gene: TRBV15
CDR3 protein: CATSRDLGGWGSNEQFF

J gene: TRBJ2-3
V gene: TRBV9
CDR3 protein: CASSVKGLAGADNTQYF

J gene: TRBJ1-3
V gene: TRBV6-6
CDR3 protein: CASSYQGRGYF

J gene: TRBJ2-1
V gene: TRBV10-3
CDR3 protein: CAISDPKAGVGNEQFF

J gene: TRBJ2-1
V gene: TRBV20-1
CDR3 protein: CSARDQGRNGNEQFF

J gene: TRBJ1-2
V gene: TRBV12-3/TRBV12-4
CDR3 protein: CASSSGTGGSYGYTF

J gene: TRBJ1-1
V gene: TRBV27
CDR3 protein: CASRSPQGRSRTEAFF

J gene: TRBJ2-1
V gene: TRBV7-2
CDR3 protein: CASTLAGADEQFF

J gene: TRBJ2-3
V gene: TRBV5-5
CDR3 protein: CASSLGLAGTDTDTQYF

J gene: TRBJ2-1
V gene: TRBV3-1
CDR3 protein: CASSQIRGNDEQFF

J gene: TRBJ1-1
V gene: TRBV7-9
CDR3 protein: CASRRQVTEAFF

J gene: TRBJ1-1
V gene: TRBV5-3
CDR3 protein: CARGLWRDTEAFF

J gene: TRBJ2-3
V gene: TRBV10-1
CDR3 protein: CASSDAREGADTQYF

J gene: TRBJ2-3
V gene: TRBV20-1
CDR3 protein: CSAKGLAGAGDTQYF

J gene: TRBJ1-2
V gene: TRBV20-1
CDR3 protein: CSVKPGRHLEGYTF

J gene: TRBJ1-5
V gene: TRBV9
CDR3 protein: CASSESASLDQPQHF

J gene: TRBJ1-2
V gene: TRBV6-1
CDR3 protein: CATGKRDRAGYGYTF

J gene: TRBJ2-5
V gene: TRBV7-9
CDR3 protein: CASSLPRLPGLQETQYF

J gene: TRBJ2-1
V gene: TRBV7-8
CDR3 protein: CASSLWLSYNEQFF

J gene: TRBJ1-2
V gene: TRBV6-2/TRBV6-3
CDR3 protein: CASSYSSSGGYTF

J gene: TRBJ1-3
V gene: TRBV18
CDR3 protein: CASSPGNWDTIYF

J gene: TRBJ1-1
V gene: TRBV7-9
CDR3 protein: CASSLALTGGTEAFF

J gene: TRBJ1-1
V gene: TRBV11-2
CDR3 protein: CASRGTAEVAFF

J gene: TRBJ1-6
V gene: TRBV15
CDR3 protein: CATSRGRQGDNSPLHF

J gene: TRBJ2-5
V gene: TRBV11-2
CDR3 protein: CASSMGETQYF

J gene: TRBJ2-1
V gene: TRBV6-5
CDR3 protein: CASMGRNEQFF

J gene: TRBJ2-3
V gene: TRBV6-1
CDR3 protein: CASRLQGWRGGRNTQYF

J gene: TRBJ2-5
V gene: TRBV7-2
CDR3 protein: CASSADRVQETQYF

J gene: TRBJ1-2
V gene: TRBV5-1
CDR3 protein: CASSLGGSANYGYTF

J gene: TRBJ1-2
V gene: TRBV24-1
CDR3 protein: CATSDRQGDYGYTF

J gene: TRBJ2-7
V gene: TRBV4-3
CDR3 protein: CASSPQSGGYEQYF

J gene: TRBJ1-2
V gene: TRBV6-5
CDR3 protein: CASSYGTGDFYGYTF

J gene: TRBJ2-1
V gene: TRBV6-2/TRBV6-3
CDR3 protein: CASRVASGRSHEQFF